Shown below are 14 T cell receptor beta chains from a single sample sequenced in a study of CXCR3-negative and CXCR3-positive naive CD8 T cells. Findings of the study overall: CXCR3-negative naive cells had less hydrophobic TRB CDR3s than did CXCR3-positive naive cells.

The method, 5' RACE with UMI labels, was used to prepare the TRB cDNA libraries. TCRdb reprocessed the 5' RACE reads; each CDR3 protein has one entry and no DNA is given. This sample contains roughly 100,000 distinct CDR3 sequences. The antigens for these receptors are not known. The sample was naive CXCR3+ CD8+ T cells from blood. Regarding subset: CD45RO-CCR7+CD27+CD95- naive CD8+ T cells expressing CXCR3 (TNR3+). These receptors all stem from a human donor in good health. Some clones in this sample may be carry-over from other donors' samples.

The chain employs TRBV6-5 and TRBJ2-1. Germline V gives CDR1 MNHEY, CDR2 SVGAGI. The CDR3 loop spans 14 amino acids. This CDR3 is CASSYRASYNEQFF.

The chain employs TRBV14 and TRBJ2-7; absent DNA, TCRdb's TRBD2 call cannot be checked. CDR1 and CDR2 (germline): SGHDN, FVKESK. There are 12 residues in the CDR3. The CDR3 is CASSQGLYEQYF.

The chain combines TRBV3-1 with TRBJ2-7; no DNA is available, so the TRBD1 call from TCRdb remains unchecked. Germline CDR1 LGHDT, CDR2 YNNKEL (reference sequence). This CDR3 has 14 amino acids. The CDR3 is CASEARDRAYEQYF.

This chain joins TRBV29-1 and TRBJ2-1; TCRdb proposes TRBD2, but this gene call is untestable without DNA. Germline lookup yields CDR1 SQVTM and CDR2 ANQGSEA. There are 14 residues in the CDR3. The CDR3 is CSAQGREGYNEQFF.

The chain's CDR3 is CASSQDLDSTYEQYF. The chain combines TRBV3-1 with TRBJ2-7; there is no DNA to check the TCRdb D call of TRBD1. Germline CDR1 LGHDT, CDR2 YNNKEL (reference sequence). The CDR3 runs 15 residues.

The chain carries TRBV29-1 and TRBJ2-5; TCRdb returns TRBD2, unconfirmable since there is no DNA. The CDR3 loop spans 14 amino acids. Germline V lookup: CDR1 SQVTM, CDR2 ANQGSEA. The CDR3 loop is CSVEVAGDQETQYF.

The chain recombines TRBV2 with TRBJ2-1; no DNA is available, so the TRBD2 call from TCRdb remains unchecked. The CDR3 spans 14 residues. Germline CDR1 SNHLY, CDR2 FYNNEI. The CDR3: CASTRTSSYNEQFF.

This chain connects TRBV14 to TRBJ2-1; TCRdb reports TRBD1, a call that lacks DNA to check it against. This CDR3 has 14 residues. The germline CDR1 and CDR2 sequences are SGHDN and FVKESK. The CDR3: CASSQDQGGAFPFF.

The chain recombines TRBV19 with TRBJ2-7; TCRdb's assignment of TRBD1 cannot be checked, as there is no DNA. The CDR3 is made up of 14 amino acids. Germline lookup yields CDR1 LNHDA and CDR2 SQIVND (reference sequence). Here the CDR3 reads CASSMGQEIYEQYF.

The rearrangement joins TRBV29-1 to TRBJ2-3; TCRdb indicates TRBD1, and absent DNA this call remains unverified. Germline CDR1 is SQVTM and CDR2 is ANQGSEA. The CDR3 contains 16 residues. The CDR3 loop reads CSVVGTGERWTDTQYF.

The rearrangement uses TRBV21-1 and TRBJ2-2; TCRdb picks TRBD1, but there is no DNA to check that call. TRBV21-1 is a documented pseudogene. The CDR3 contains 13 residues. The CDR3 loop reads CARDSQNTGELFF.

The chain recombines TRBV11-2 with TRBJ2-2; TCRdb proposes TRBD1, but this gene call is untestable without DNA. The CDR3 totals 17 residues. The germline V gene encodes CDR1 SGHAT and CDR2 FQNNGV. The CDR3 reads CASSSTLGGENTGELFF. Based on the CDR3 plus reference TRBV11-2 and TRBJ2-2, the full variable domain is EAGVAQSPRYKIIEKRQSVAFWCNPISGHATLYWYQQILGQGPKLLIQFQNNGVVDDSQLPKDRFSAERLKGVDSTLKIQPAKLEDSAVYLCASSSTLGGENTGELFFGEGSRLTVL.

V usage is TRBV10-3 and J usage is TRBJ2-1. This CDR3 spans 13 amino acids. Germline V gives CDR1 ENHRY, CDR2 SYGVKD. CDR3 residues: CAISESLLPEQFF.

The V gene is TRBV9, the J gene TRBJ1-1; TCRdb gives TRBD1 as the D gene, but with no DNA this cannot be confirmed. The length of the CDR3 is 14 residues. Germline-derived CDR1 and CDR2 are SGDLS and YYNGEE. CDR3 residues: CASSVSQGHTEAFF.